This T cell receptor (beta chain) is drawn from a study of CXCR3-negative and CXCR3-positive naive CD8 T cells (dated by TCRdb to between 2018 and 2020). Describing the broader study: In total, 120 million to 150 million TRB reads were obtained, which works out to roughly 1.5 +/- 0.3 million reads per library. Data from under 12 donors, pooled across two independent experiments, went into the diversity and physicochemical repertoire analyses. For the TRBV-TRBJ cluster analysis, the naive subsets came from about five donors, while the memory cells came from 3 donors.

For every CD8+ T cell subset, about 300,000 cells were flow-sorted straight into RLT lysis buffer, and each subset was sorted in triplicate. Naive CD8+ T cells were defined stringently as CD45RO-CCR7+CD27+CD95- to exclude memory contaminants. Peripheral blood mononuclear cells were isolated from buffy coats using standard density gradient centrifugation. A FACSAria III was used to flow-sort naive CXCR3-negative and CXCR3-positive CD8+ T cells. An RNeasy Mini Kit was used to extract total RNA from the sorted cells. On the study overall, not on this receptor specifically: Because surface CD5, which has been linked to self-reactivity in mice, was comparable between naive subsets, TCR interaction strength was also inferred from TRB CDR3 physicochemical properties. Repertoire diversity was comparably high in both naive subsets but much lower in memory CD8+ T cells. CXCR3 expression partially decreased after cryopreservation, so most assays used freshly isolated PBMCs. Similar TRBV-TRBJ usage was shown by naive CXCR3-negative and CXCR3-positive cells from the same donor, whereas distinct patterns were shown by memory cells. TRB CDR3s from CXCR3-positive naive cells showed higher hydrophobicity (lower Kidera factor 4), lower energy, and higher strength and volume indices than CXCR3-negative naive cells.

With respect to this clonotype: The clone's antigen remains unknown.

TCRdb records NextSeq 550 as the sequencer. The Human TCR Profiling Kit (MiLaboratory) was used to prepare UMI-labeled 5' RACE TRB cDNA libraries. The full amount of extracted RNA was used for cDNA synthesis, and the full amount of resulting cDNA was used for PCR amplification. Libraries were prepared in parallel with an identical number of PCR cycles. The published analysis was carried out like this. About 50,000 +/- 10,000 unique UMI-labeled TRB cDNA molecules per library were extracted with MIGEC and MiXCR, with at least two reads per UMI required. Each library averaged roughly 36,000 +/- 9,600 functional in-frame TRB CDR3 nucleotide clonotypes without stop codons. After downsampling to 5000 UMI-labeled TRB molecules per sample, diversity metrics such as normalized Shannon-Wiener and Chao1 were calculated in VDJtools. Clonotype-size-weighted physicochemical properties of the central five CDR3 residues (interaction energy, strength, volume and Kidera factor 4) were computed in VDJtools. The reads underwent TCRdb reprocessing, giving one record for each CDR3 protein sequence and no DNA. The V and J calls were not made by the authors but by TCRdb's processing. This sample's clone table shows around 60,000 distinct CDR3 sequences. The ten largest clones add up to less than 0.85% of the sample.

This TCR was sampled from a human donor in good health. Some clones in this sample may be carry-over from other donors' samples. Sequencing was carried out using naive CXCR3+ CD8+ T cells from blood. The sample's cell subset or site label, decoded: CD45RO-CCR7+CD27+CD95- naive CD8+ T cells expressing CXCR3 (TNR3+).

For the CDR3, the sequence is CASSYQGVRQPQHF. The chain joins TRBV6-2 or TRBV6-3 to TRBJ1-5; TCRdb designates TRBD1, a call that cannot be tested without DNA. According to the germline V gene, CDR1 reads MNHEY and CDR2 reads SVGEGT. Counted from cysteine to phenylalanine, this CDR3 has 14 amino acids. No DNA has been recorded.